Listed below are T cell receptor beta chains from one sample, sequenced in a study of response to subunit inactivated influenza vaccine. TCRdb itself ran the RT-PCR reads through MiXCR, one entry per CDR3 protein. The table lists about 540,000 distinct CDR3 sequences, under 30% of them singletons. This sample also appeared in a second study, on T cells expressing NK-cell markers.

The material was CD4+ T cells sorted from PBMCs, obtained approximately 12 days after vaccination. Receptors originate from a man aged 45-65 years who received an inactivated influenza vaccine. The CDR3 runs from the conserved cysteine through the conserved F or W. A D gene is named only where the DNA matches it firmly. Not every row has a clone size; where given, it reads once, few, many or a size class.

CDR3aa: CASSLSQGGRTEAFF
CDR3nt: TGTGCCAGCAGTTTATCACAGGGCGGACGGACTGAAGCTTTCTTT
len: 15
abundance: NA
d_gene: NA
j_gene: TRBJ1-1
v_gene: TRBV28

CDR3aa: CSARDPKKGTYNEQFF
CDR3nt: TGCAGTGCTAGAGATCCAAAGAAAGGTACCTACAATGAGCAGTTCTTC
len: 16
abundance: few
d_gene: NA
j_gene: TRBJ2-1
v_gene: TRBV20-1

CDR3aa: CASSSIEGSEQYF
CDR3nt: TGTGCCAGCAGTTCCATTGAAGGGTCCGAGCAGTACTTC
len: 13
abundance: few
d_gene: NA
j_gene: TRBJ2-7
v_gene: TRBV12-3/TRBV12-4

CDR3aa: CASSQAVGVSGYTF
CDR3nt: TGCGCCAGCAGCCAAGCAGTAGGGGTCAGTGGCTACACCTTC
len: 14
abundance: NA
d_gene: NA
j_gene: TRBJ1-2
v_gene: TRBV4-1

CDR3aa: CATSRGVLSINYGYTF
CDR3nt: TGTGCCACCAGCAGAGGTGTTTTATCAATTAACTATGGCTACACCTTC
len: 16
abundance: NA
d_gene: NA
j_gene: TRBJ1-2
v_gene: TRBV15

CDR3aa: CASSPRERENSTDTQYF
CDR3nt: TGTGCCAGCAGCCCGCGTGAACGGGAAAATAGCACAGATACGCAGTATTTT
len: 17
abundance: many
d_gene: NA
j_gene: TRBJ2-3
v_gene: TRBV7-9

CDR3aa: CASSVLVAGVSNEQFF
CDR3nt: TGTGCCAGCAGCGTATTAGTAGCGGGAGTTAGTAATGAGCAGTTCTTC
len: 16
abundance: NA
d_gene: TRBD2
j_gene: TRBJ2-1
v_gene: TRBV9

CDR3aa: CASRPGTPRSSTDTQYF
CDR3nt: TGTGCCAGCAGACCTGGGACTCCTCGCTCTAGCACAGATACGCAGTATTTT
len: 17
abundance: NA
d_gene: NA
j_gene: TRBJ2-3
v_gene: TRBV7-6

CDR3aa: CASSSGTSSRTDTQYF
CDR3nt: TGTGCCAGCAGTTCCGGGACTAGCTCCCGCACAGATACGCAGTATTTT
len: 16
abundance: many
d_gene: TRBD2
j_gene: TRBJ2-3
v_gene: TRBV6-5

CDR3aa: CASSGLGSRETQYF
CDR3nt: TGTGCCAGCAGCGGGCTGGGGTCCAGAGAGACCCAGTACTTC
len: 14
abundance: NA
d_gene: NA
j_gene: TRBJ2-5
v_gene: TRBV11-2

CDR3aa: CATTWRETGELFF
CDR3nt: TGTGCCACCACGTGGAGGGAAACCGGGGAGCTGTTTTTT
len: 13
abundance: NA
d_gene: NA
j_gene: TRBJ2-2
v_gene: TRBV10-3

CDR3aa: CSAGPQSTDTQYF
CDR3nt: TGCAGTGCTGGACCTCAAAGCACAGATACGCAGTATTTT
len: 13
abundance: few
d_gene: NA
j_gene: TRBJ2-3
v_gene: TRBV20-1

CDR3aa: CASSQGLRDRASFNYGYTF
CDR3nt: TGCGCCAGCAGCCAAGGACTCCGGGACAGGGCGAGCTTTAACTATGGCTACACCTTC
len: 19
abundance: NA
d_gene: TRBD1
j_gene: TRBJ1-2
v_gene: TRBV4-3

CDR3aa: CASSLGTGSSGYTF
CDR3nt: TGTGCCAGCAGCTTAGGCACAGGGTCGAGTGGCTACACCTTC
len: 14
abundance: NA
d_gene: NA
j_gene: TRBJ1-2
v_gene: TRBV7-2

CDR3aa: CASIRDGQETQYF
CDR3nt: TGTGCCAGTATTCGGGACGGCCAAGAGACCCAGTACTTC
len: 13
abundance: NA
d_gene: NA
j_gene: TRBJ2-5
v_gene: TRBV28

CDR3aa: CAWTPDRNTEAFF
CDR3nt: TGTGCCTGGACCCCAGACCGGAACACTGAAGCTTTCTTT
len: 13
abundance: NA
d_gene: NA
j_gene: TRBJ1-1
v_gene: TRBV30

CDR3aa: CASSYVGTGAPPGANVLTF
CDR3nt: TGTGCCAGCAGTTACGTGGGGACAGGGGCCCCACCTGGGGCCAACGTCCTGACTTTC
len: 19
abundance: NA
d_gene: TRBD1
j_gene: TRBJ2-6
v_gene: TRBV6-5

CDR3aa: CASGPGRGAYGYTF
CDR3nt: TGTGCCAGCGGCCCCGGCAGGGGCGCTTATGGCTACACCTTC
len: 14
abundance: few
d_gene: NA
j_gene: TRBJ1-2
v_gene: TRBV7-2

CDR3aa: CASSLSGADNEQFF
CDR3nt: TGTGCCAGCAGTTTAAGCGGGGCGGACAATGAGCAGTTCTTC
len: 14
abundance: NA
d_gene: TRBD2
j_gene: TRBJ2-1
v_gene: TRBV12-3/TRBV12-4

CDR3aa: CATSRDVGLYQETQYF
CDR3nt: TGTGCCACCAGCAGAGATGTGGGCCTCTACCAAGAGACCCAGTACTTC
len: 16
abundance: few
d_gene: NA
j_gene: TRBJ2-5
v_gene: TRBV15

CDR3aa: CSVEQGDAYEQYF
CDR3nt: TGCAGTGTCGAACAGGGGGACGCGTACGAGCAGTACTTC
len: 13
abundance: NA
d_gene: TRBD1
j_gene: TRBJ2-7
v_gene: TRBV20-1

CDR3aa: CASSPHRGLGTDTQYF
CDR3nt: TGTGCCAGCAGTCCTCACAGGGGGCTGGGCACAGATACGCAGTATTTT
len: 16
abundance: few
d_gene: TRBD1
j_gene: TRBJ2-3
v_gene: TRBV28

CDR3aa: CASSLGQTSTDTQYF
CDR3nt: TGTGCCAGCAGCTTAGGACAGACCTCCACAGATACGCAGTATTTT
len: 15
abundance: many
d_gene: NA
j_gene: TRBJ2-3
v_gene: TRBV5-1

CDR3aa: CASSIYNRQATGELFF
CDR3nt: TGTGCCAGCAGTATCTACAACAGACAAGCTACCGGGGAGCTGTTTTTT
len: 16
abundance: NA
d_gene: NA
j_gene: TRBJ2-2
v_gene: TRBV27

CDR3aa: CASSSIASGRDEQYF
CDR3nt: TGTGCCAGCAGTTCAATCGCTAGCGGGAGGGACGAGCAGTACTTC
len: 15
abundance: NA
d_gene: TRBD2
j_gene: TRBJ2-7
v_gene: TRBV6-5

CDR3aa: CASSYAGLAGSSEQYF
CDR3nt: TGTGCCAGCAGCTACGCGGGACTAGCGGGATCATCCGAGCAGTACTTC
len: 16
abundance: NA
d_gene: TRBD2
j_gene: TRBJ2-7
v_gene: TRBV7-9

CDR3aa: CASKGPGIDYEQYF
CDR3nt: TGTGCCAGCAAAGGGCCTGGGATTGACTACGAGCAGTACTTC
len: 14
abundance: once
d_gene: NA
j_gene: TRBJ2-7
v_gene: TRBV6-1

CDR3aa: CAARGGANTGELFF
CDR3nt: TGTGCCGCCAGGGGAGGTGCGAACACCGGGGAGCTGTTTTTT
len: 14
abundance: few
d_gene: NA
j_gene: TRBJ2-2
v_gene: TRBV10-3

CDR3aa: CASSLNPGTSGRTYNEQFF
CDR3nt: TGTGCCAGCAGCTTAAACCCCGGGACTAGCGGAAGAACCTACAATGAGCAGTTCTTC
len: 19
abundance: NA
d_gene: TRBD2
j_gene: TRBJ2-1
v_gene: TRBV11-2

CDR3aa: CASRDFEGLDTGELFF
CDR3nt: TGTGCCAGCAGAGATTTCGAGGGATTAGACACCGGGGAGCTGTTTTTT
len: 16
abundance: NA
d_gene: NA
j_gene: TRBJ2-2
v_gene: TRBV7-9

CDR3aa: CASSLTPDRAIYEQYF
CDR3nt: TGTGCCAGCAGCTTAACCCCGGACAGGGCCATCTACGAGCAGTACTTC
len: 16
abundance: few
d_gene: TRBD1
j_gene: TRBJ2-7
v_gene: TRBV7-3

CDR3aa: CASSGDRGRFTGELFF
CDR3nt: TGTGCCAGCAGCGGGGACAGGGGGAGATTCACCGGGGAGCTGTTTTTT
len: 16
abundance: NA
d_gene: TRBD1
j_gene: TRBJ2-2
v_gene: TRBV11-2

CDR3aa: CASSLTGVGGYTF
CDR3nt: TGTGCCAGCAGTCTCACAGGGGTCGGTGGCTACACCTTC
len: 13
abundance: NA
d_gene: TRBD1
j_gene: TRBJ1-2
v_gene: TRBV6-1

CDR3aa: CASSARSDRFTYEQYF
CDR3nt: TGTGCCAGCAGCGCGAGATCGGACAGGTTCACCTACGAGCAGTACTTC
len: 16
abundance: once
d_gene: TRBD1
j_gene: TRBJ2-7
v_gene: TRBV9

CDR3aa: CASSPVGNTGELFF
CDR3nt: TGTGCCAGCTCACCAGTAGGGAACACCGGGGAGCTGTTTTTT
len: 14
abundance: few
d_gene: NA
j_gene: TRBJ2-2
v_gene: TRBV18